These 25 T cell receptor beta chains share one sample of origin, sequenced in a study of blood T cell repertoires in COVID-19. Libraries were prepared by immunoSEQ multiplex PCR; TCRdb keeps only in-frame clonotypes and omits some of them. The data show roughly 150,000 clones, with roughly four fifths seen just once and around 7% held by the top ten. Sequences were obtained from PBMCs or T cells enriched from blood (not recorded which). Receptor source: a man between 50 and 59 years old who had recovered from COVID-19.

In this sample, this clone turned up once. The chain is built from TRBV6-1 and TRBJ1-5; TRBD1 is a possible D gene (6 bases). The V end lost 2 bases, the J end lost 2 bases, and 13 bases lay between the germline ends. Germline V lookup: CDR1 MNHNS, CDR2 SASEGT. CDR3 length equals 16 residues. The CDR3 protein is CASSESGVLGNQPQHF. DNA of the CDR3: TGTGCCAGCAGTGAATCAGGGGTTTTGGGCAATCAGCCCCAGCATTTT.

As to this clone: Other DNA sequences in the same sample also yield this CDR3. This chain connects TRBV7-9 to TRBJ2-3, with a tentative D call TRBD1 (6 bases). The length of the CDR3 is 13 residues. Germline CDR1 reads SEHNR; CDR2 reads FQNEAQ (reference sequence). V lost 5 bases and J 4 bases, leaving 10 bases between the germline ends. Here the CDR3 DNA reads TGTGCCAGCAGCCCCAGGGGTCCAGATACGCAGTATTTT. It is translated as CASSPRGPDTQYF.

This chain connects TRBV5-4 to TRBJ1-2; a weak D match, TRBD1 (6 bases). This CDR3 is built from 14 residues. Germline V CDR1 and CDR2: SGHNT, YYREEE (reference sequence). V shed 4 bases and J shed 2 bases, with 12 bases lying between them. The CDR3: CASSRGGGNYGYTF. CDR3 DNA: TGTGCCAGCAGCCGAGGGGGGGGGAACTATGGCTACACCTTC.

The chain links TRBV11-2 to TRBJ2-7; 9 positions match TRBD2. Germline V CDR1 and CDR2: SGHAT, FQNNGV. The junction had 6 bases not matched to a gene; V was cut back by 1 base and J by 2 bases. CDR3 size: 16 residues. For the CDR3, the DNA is TGTGCCAGCAGCTTAGTTAGCGGGGGCCCAACCTACGAGCAGTACTTC. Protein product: CASSLVSGGPTYEQYF.

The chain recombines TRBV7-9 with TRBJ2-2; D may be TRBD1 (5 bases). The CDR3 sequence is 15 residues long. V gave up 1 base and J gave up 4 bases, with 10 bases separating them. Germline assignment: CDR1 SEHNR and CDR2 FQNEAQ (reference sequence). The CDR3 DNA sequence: TGTGCCAGCAGCTTAGATGGACACTTCACCGGGGAGCTGTTTTTT. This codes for CASSLDGHFTGELFF.

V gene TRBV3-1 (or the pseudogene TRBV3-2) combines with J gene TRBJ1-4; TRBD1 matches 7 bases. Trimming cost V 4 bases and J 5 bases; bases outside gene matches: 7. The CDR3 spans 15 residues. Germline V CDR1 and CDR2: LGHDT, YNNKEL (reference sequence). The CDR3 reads CASSRAGTVNEKLFF. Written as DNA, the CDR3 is TGTGCCAGCAGCCGTGCCGGGACAGTCAATGAAAAACTGTTTTTT.

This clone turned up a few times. CDR3 residues: CAISARDSPSYGYTF. The CDR3 DNA sequence: TGTGCCATCAGTGCCCGTGACAGTCCTAGCTATGGCTACACCTTC. This sequence joins TRBV10-3 and TRBJ1-2; perhaps TRBD1 as D (5 bases). Trimming removed 4 bases at V and 4 bases at J, with 16 bases between. The germline V gene encodes CDR1 ENHRY and CDR2 SYGVKD. The CDR3 contains 15 residues.

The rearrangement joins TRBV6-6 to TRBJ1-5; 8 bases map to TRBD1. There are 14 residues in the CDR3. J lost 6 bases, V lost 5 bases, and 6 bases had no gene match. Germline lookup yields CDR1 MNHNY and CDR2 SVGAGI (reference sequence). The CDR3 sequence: CASSKTGAAQPQHF. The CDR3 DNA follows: TGTGCCAGCAGTAAGACAGGGGCCGCTCAGCCCCAGCATTTT.

The CDR3 sequence: CASSSTSGNTIYF. In DNA form, the CDR3 reads TGTGCCAGCAGCTCTACCTCTGGAAACACCATATATTTT. The gene calls are TRBV9 and TRBJ1-3, with no clear D. V lost 4 bases and J 0 bases, leaving 5 bases between the germline ends. Per germline, CDR1 SGDLS and CDR2 YYNGEE. This CDR3 has 13 residues.

Here the CDR3 reads CASSPATGRNTEAFF. CDR3 DNA sequence: TGCGCCAGCAGCCCCGCGACAGGGAGGAACACTGAAGCTTTCTTT. The chain couples TRBV5-1 to TRBJ1-1, with 7 bases identical to TRBD1. After removal of 4 bases from V and 1 base from J, the junction contained 7 bases not matched to a gene. The CDR3 has 15 amino acids. Looked up from germline, CDR1 is SGHRS and CDR2 is YFSETQ.

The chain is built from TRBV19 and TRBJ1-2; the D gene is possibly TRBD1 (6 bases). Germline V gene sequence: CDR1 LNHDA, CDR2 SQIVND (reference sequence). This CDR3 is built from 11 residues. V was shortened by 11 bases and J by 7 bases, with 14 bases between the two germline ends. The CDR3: CALSGEGGYTF. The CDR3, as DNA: TGTGCCTTGTCAGGGGAGGGTGGCTACACCTTC.

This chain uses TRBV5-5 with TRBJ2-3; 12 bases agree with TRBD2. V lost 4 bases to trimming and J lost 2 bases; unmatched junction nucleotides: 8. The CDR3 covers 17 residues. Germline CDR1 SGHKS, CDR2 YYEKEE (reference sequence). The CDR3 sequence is CASSTTSGGYYTDTQYF. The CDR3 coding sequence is TGTGCCAGCAGCACCACTAGCGGGGGGTACTACACAGATACGCAGTATTTT.

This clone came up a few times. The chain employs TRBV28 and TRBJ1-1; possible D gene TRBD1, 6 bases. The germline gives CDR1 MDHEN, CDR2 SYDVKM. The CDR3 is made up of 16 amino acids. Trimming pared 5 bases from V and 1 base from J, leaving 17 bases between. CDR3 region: CASSRGWGSPNTEAFF. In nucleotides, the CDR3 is TGTGCCAGCAGTAGGGGGTGGGGTTCTCCGAACACTGAAGCTTTCTTT.

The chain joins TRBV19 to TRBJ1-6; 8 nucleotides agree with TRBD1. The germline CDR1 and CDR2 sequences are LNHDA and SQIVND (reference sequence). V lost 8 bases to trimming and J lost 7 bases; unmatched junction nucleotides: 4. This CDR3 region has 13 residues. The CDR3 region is CASGRQGNSPLHF. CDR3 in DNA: TGTGCCAGTGGGAGACAGGGGAATTCACCCCTCCACTTT.

In DNA form, the CDR3 reads TGTGCCACCAGCCCACAGACAGGCTACGAGCAGTACTTC. This gives the protein CATSPQTGYEQYF. The chain links TRBV15 to TRBJ2-7; possibly TRBD1 for D (6 bases). Germline lookup yields CDR1 LNHNV and CDR2 YYDKDF (reference sequence). The CDR3 has 13 amino acids. The V and J ends lost 5 bases and 3 bases respectively, with 11 bases between them.

CDR3 region: CASSQSFPGTSGGASSYNEQFF. The DNA of the CDR3 is TGTGCCAGCAGCCAATCATTTCCCGGGACTAGCGGGGGGGCGAGCTCCTACAATGAGCAGTTCTTC. V and J are TRBV4-2 and TRBJ2-1, with 16 bases identical to TRBD2. The germline V gene encodes CDR1 LGHNA and CDR2 YNFKEQ. V lost 2 bases and J lost 0; bases outside the gene matches: 13. There are 22 residues in the CDR3.

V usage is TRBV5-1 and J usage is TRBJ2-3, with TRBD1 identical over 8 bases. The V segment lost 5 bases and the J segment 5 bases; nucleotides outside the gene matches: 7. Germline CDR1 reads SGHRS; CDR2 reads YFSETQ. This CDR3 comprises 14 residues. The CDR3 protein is CASSWQGAGDTQYF. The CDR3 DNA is TGCGCCAGCAGTTGGCAGGGGGCTGGAGATACGCAGTATTTT.

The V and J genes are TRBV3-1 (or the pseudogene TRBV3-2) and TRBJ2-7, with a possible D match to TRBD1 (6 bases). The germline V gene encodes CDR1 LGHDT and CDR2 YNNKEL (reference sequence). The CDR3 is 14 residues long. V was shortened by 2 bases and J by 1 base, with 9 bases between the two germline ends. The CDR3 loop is CASSQFRGSYEQYF. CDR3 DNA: TGTGCCAGCAGCCAATTTAGGGGGTCCTACGAGCAGTACTTC.

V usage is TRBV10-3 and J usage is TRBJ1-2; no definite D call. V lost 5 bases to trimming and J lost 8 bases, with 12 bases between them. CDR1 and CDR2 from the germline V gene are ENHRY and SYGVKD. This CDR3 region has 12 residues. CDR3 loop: CAISIGDQGYTF. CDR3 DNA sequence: TGTGCCATCAGTATCGGGGATCAGGGCTACACCTTC.

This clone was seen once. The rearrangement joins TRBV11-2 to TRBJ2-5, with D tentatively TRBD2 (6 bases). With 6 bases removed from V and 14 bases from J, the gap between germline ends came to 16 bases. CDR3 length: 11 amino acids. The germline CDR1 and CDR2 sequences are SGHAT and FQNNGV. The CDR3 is CASRTGPSVYF. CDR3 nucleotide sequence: TGTGCCAGCAGGACCGGCCCTAGCGTTTACTTC.

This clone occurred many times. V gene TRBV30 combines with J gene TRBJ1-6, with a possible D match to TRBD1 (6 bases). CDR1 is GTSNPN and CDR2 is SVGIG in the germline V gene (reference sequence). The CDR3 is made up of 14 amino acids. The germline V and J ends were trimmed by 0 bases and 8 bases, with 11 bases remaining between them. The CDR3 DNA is TGTGCCTGGAGTGTACAGCAGGGGCATTCACCCCTCCACTTT. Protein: CAWSVQQGHSPLHF.

CDR3 sequence reads: CARLLVGRVMAQHF. CDR3 DNA: TGTGCCAGACTATTGGTGGGGAGGGTGATGGCCCAGCATTTT. V and J are TRBV27 and TRBJ1-5; D gene uncertain. The length of the CDR3 is 14 residues. V was pared by 9 bases and J by 11 bases, with 23 bases between. Germline V gene sequence: CDR1 MNHEY, CDR2 SMNVEV (reference sequence).

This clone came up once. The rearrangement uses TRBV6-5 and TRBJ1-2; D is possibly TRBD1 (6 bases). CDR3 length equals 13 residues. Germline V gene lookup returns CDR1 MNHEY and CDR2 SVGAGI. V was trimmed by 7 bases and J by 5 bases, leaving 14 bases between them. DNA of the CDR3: TGTGCCAGCATCTCGACAGGACCGTATGGCTACACCTTC. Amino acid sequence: CASISTGPYGYTF.

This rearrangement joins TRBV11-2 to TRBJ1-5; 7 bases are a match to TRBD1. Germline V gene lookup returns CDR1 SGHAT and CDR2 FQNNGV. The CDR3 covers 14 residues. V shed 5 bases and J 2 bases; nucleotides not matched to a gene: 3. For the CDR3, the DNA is TGTGCCAGCAGCCCAGACAGGGGCAATCAGCCCCAGCATTTT. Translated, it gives CASSPDRGNQPQHF.

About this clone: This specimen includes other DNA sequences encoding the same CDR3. The CDR3 DNA is TGTGCCAGCAGCCAAGTACGGAATCAGCCCCAGCATTTT. Protein: CASSQVRNQPQHF. V is TRBV3-1 (or the pseudogene TRBV3-2) and J is TRBJ1-5; the D is unclear. Per the germline V gene, CDR1 is LGHDT and CDR2 is YNNKEL (reference sequence). Trimming shortened V by 1 base and J by 4 bases, and 5 bases separated the two germline ends. The CDR3 contains 13 residues.